The clone carrying this T cell receptor (beta chain) was seen ten or more times. Its antigen is still unknown. V was clipped by 3 bases and J by 8 bases, with 16 bases between them. The CDR3 is 15 amino acids. CDR1 is MDHEN, CDR2 SYDVKM, per germline. This entry belongs to a study of human T cells and chemical hapten exposure. As for the study in general: In the roughly 24-week study, patients were dosed weekly with diphenylcyclopropenone on the scalp throughout. A mostly female patient group had alopecia areata, totalis or universalis. Broader study findings: Expanded TCRs produced significantly more large CDR3 similarity clusters than controls did.

The library tagged individual cDNA molecules with unique molecular identifiers. TCRdb fed the RACE reads into MiXCR, producing one record per CDR3 protein. Among 150,000 to 200,000 distinct CDR3 sequences, 25% to 35% were seen once, and the ten largest hold around 2.3%. As to time point: patch test 3, about 24 weeks after DPC sensitization. Treatment here: therapeutic diphenylcyclopropenone sensitization with weekly scalp DPC. The sequencing here drew on whole blood, taken in connection with sensitization to the hapten diphenylcyclopropenone (DPC). This chain uses TRBV28 with TRBJ1-4; the D gene is possibly TRBD1 (6 bases). The TCR was taken from a woman between 18 and 30 years old with alopecia areata. Some clones in this sample may be carry-over from other donors' samples. CDR3 sequence reads: CASSFRGRVDEKLFF. The CDR3 bases are TGTGCCAGCAGTTTTCGGGGGCGAGTTGACGAAAAACTGTTTTTT.